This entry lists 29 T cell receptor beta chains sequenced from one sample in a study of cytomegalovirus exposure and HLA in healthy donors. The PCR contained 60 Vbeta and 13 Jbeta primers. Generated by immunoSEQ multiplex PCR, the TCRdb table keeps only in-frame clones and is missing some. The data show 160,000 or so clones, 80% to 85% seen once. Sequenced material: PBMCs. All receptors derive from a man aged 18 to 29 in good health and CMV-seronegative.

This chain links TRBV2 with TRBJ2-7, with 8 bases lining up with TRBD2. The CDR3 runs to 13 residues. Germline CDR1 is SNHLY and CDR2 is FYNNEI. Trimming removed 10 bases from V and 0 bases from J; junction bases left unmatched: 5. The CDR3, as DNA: TGTGCCACCTCTAGCGGGCCCTCCTACGAGCAGTACTTC. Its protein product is CATSSGPSYEQYF.

The CDR3 DNA reads TGTGCCAGCAGCCTAGGGGCCTTATACCAAGAGACCCAGTACTTC. Translating it yields CASSLGALYQETQYF. The J gene is TRBJ2-5, the V gene TRBV11-2, with D possibly matching TRBD1 (5 bases). This CDR3 spans 15 amino acids. Trimming removed 5 bases from V and 0 bases from J, with 13 bases in between. Per germline, CDR1 SGHAT and CDR2 FQNNGV.

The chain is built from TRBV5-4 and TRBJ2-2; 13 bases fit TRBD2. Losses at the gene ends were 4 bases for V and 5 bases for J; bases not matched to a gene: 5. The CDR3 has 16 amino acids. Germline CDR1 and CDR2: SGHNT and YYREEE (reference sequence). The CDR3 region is CASSHGLAGDTGELFF. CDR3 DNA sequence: TGTGCCAGCAGCCACGGACTAGCGGGAGATACCGGGGAGCTGTTTTTT.

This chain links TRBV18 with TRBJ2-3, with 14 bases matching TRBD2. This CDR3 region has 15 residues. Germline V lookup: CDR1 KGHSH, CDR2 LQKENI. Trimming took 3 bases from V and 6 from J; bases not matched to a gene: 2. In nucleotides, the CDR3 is TGTGCCAGCTCACCGAGGACTAGCGGGAGGGATACGCAGTATTTT. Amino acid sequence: CASSPRTSGRDTQYF.

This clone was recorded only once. CDR3 loop: CASSFTQGRTDTQYF. DNA of the CDR3: TGTGCCAGCAGCTTTACCCAGGGTAGAACAGATACGCAGTATTTT. The rearrangement links TRBV7-2 to TRBJ2-3, with D perhaps TRBD1 (5 bases). CDR3 size: 15 residues. V shed 3 bases and J shed 3 bases, with 13 bases lying between them. Germline V gene data show CDR1 as SGHTA and CDR2 as FQGNSA.

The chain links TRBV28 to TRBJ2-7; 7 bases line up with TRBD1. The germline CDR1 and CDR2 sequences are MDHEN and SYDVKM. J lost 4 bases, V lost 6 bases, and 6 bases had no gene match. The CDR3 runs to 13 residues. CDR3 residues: CASSLDRAYEQYF. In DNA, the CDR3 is TGTGCCAGCAGCCTTGACAGGGCTTACGAGCAGTACTTC.

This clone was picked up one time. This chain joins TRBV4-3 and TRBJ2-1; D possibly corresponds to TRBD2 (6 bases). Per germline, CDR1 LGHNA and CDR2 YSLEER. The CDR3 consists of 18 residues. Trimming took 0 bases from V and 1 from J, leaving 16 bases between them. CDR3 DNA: TGCGCCAGCAGCCAAGATCTGGGAGCGGGTTATTCCTACAATGAGCAGTTCTTC. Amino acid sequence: CASSQDLGAGYSYNEQFF.

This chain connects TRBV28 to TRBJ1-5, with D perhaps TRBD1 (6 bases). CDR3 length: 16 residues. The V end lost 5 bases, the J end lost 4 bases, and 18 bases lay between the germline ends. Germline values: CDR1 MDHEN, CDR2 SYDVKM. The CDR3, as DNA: TGTGCCAGCAGTCCCGACAGACTGAGGGGGAATCAGCCCCAGCATTTT. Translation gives CASSPDRLRGNQPQHF. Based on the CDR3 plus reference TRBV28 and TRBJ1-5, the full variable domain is DVKVTQSSRYLVKRTGEKVFLECVQDMDHENMFWYRQDPGLGLRLIYFSYDVKMKEKGDIPEGYSVSREKKERFSLILESASTNQTSMYLCASSPDRLRGNQPQHFGDGTRLSIL.

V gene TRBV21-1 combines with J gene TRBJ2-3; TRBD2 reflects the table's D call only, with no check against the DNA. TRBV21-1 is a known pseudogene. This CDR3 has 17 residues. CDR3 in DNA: TGTGCCAGCAGCAAAGGAGGTGGTGGGAGCTCCACAGATACGCAGTATTTT. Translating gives CASSKGGGGSSTDTQYF.

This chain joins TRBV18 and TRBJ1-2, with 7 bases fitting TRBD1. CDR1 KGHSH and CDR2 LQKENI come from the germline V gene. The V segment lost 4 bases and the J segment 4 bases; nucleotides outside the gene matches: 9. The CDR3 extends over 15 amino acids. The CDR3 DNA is TGTGCCAGCTCACTGAACAGGGGAGAGGGCTATGGCTACACCTTC. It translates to CASSLNRGEGYGYTF.

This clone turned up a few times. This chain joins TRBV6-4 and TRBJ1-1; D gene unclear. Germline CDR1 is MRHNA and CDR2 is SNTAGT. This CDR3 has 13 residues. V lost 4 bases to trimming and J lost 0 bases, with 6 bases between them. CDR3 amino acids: CASSVTVNTEAFF. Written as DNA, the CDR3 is TGTGCCAGCAGTGTCACAGTGAACACTGAAGCTTTCTTT.

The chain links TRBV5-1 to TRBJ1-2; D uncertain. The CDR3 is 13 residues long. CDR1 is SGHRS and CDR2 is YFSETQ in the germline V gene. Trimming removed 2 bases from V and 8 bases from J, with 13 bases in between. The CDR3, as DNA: TGCGCCAGCAGCTTTCAGGATTCCTGGGGCTACACCTTC. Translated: CASSFQDSWGYTF.

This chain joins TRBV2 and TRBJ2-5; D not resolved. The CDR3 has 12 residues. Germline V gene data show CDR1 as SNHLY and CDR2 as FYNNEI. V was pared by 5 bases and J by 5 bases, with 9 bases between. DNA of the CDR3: TGTGCCAGCAGTCCCCCGGTCGAGACCCAGTACTTC. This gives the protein CASSPPVETQYF.

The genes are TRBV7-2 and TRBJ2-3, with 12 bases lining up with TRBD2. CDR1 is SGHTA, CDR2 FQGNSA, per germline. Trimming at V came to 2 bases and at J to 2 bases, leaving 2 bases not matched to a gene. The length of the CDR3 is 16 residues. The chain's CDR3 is CASSLRTSGATDTQYF. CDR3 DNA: TGTGCCAGCAGCTTACGGACTAGCGGGGCCACAGATACGCAGTATTTT. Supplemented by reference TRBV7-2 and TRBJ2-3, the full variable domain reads GAGVSQSPSNKVTEKGKDVELRCDPISGHTALYWYRQSLGQGLEFLIYFQGNSAPDKSGLPSDRFSAERTGGSVSTLTIQRTQQEDSAVYLCASSLRTSGATDTQYFGPGTRLTVL.

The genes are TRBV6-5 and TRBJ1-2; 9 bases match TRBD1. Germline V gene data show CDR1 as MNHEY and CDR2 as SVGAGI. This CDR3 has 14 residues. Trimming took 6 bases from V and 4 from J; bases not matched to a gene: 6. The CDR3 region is CASRAGQGGYGYTF. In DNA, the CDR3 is TGTGCCAGCAGGGCGGGACAGGGAGGCTATGGCTACACCTTC.

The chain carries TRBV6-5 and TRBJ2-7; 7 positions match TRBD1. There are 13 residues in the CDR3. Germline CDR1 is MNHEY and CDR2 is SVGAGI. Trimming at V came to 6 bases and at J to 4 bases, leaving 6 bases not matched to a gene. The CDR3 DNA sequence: TGTGCCAGCAGGACCACAGGGGCTTACGAGCAGTACTTC. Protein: CASRTTGAYEQYF.

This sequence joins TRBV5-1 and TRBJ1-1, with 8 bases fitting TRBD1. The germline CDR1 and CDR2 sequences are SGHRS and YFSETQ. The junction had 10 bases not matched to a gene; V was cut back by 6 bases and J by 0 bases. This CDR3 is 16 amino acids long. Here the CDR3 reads CASNSRGDRLNTEAFF. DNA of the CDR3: TGCGCCAGCAACTCCCGGGGGGACAGGCTGAACACTGAAGCTTTCTTT. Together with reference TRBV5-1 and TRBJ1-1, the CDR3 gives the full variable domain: KAGVTQTPRYLIKTRGQQVTLSCSPISGHRSVSWYQQTPGQGLQFLFEYFSETQRNKGNFPGRFSGRQFSNSRSEMNVSTLELGDSALYLCASNSRGDRLNTEAFFGQGTRLTVV.

In DNA, the CDR3 is TGCGCCAGCAGCAGGACAGCAGGGACCACCATATATTTT. Its protein is CASSRTAGTTIYF. V gene TRBV4-3 combines with J gene TRBJ1-3; D is possibly TRBD1 (6 bases). V lost 5 bases and J lost 9, with 14 bases in between. Germline V gene data show CDR1 as LGHNA and CDR2 as YSLEER. The CDR3 is made up of 13 amino acids.

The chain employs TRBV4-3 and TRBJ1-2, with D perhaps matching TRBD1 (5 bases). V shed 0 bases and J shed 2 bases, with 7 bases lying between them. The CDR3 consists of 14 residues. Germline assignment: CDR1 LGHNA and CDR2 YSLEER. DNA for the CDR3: TGCGCCAGCAGCCAAGATCGGGGGAACTATGGCTACACCTTC. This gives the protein CASSQDRGNYGYTF.

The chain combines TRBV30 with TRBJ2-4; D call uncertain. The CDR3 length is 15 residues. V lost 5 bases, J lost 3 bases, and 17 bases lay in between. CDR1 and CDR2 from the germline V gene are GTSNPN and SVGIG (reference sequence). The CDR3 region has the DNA TGTGCCTGGCCTCGGCAGCCTAGAGGCAAAAACATTCAGTACTTC. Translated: CAWPRQPRGKNIQYF.

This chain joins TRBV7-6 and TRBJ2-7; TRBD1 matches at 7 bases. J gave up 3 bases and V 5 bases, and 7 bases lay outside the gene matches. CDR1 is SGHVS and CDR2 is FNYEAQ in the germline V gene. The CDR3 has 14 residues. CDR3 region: CASSPRQGSYEQYF. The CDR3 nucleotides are TGTGCCAGCAGCCCAAGACAGGGCAGCTACGAGCAGTACTTC.

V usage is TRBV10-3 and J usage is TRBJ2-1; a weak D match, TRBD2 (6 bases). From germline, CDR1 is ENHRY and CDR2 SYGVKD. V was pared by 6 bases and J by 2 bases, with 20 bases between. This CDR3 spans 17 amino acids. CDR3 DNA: TGTGCCATCAGCCCCTTGTCCGGGGACTCCCCCTACAATGAGCAGTTCTTC. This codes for CAISPLSGDSPYNEQFF.

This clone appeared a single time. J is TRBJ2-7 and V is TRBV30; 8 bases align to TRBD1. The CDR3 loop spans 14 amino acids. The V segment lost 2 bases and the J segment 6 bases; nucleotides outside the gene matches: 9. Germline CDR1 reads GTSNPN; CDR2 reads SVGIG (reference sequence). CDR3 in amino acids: CAWSKDRGSFEQYF. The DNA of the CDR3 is TGTGCCTGGAGTAAAGACAGGGGAAGTTTCGAGCAGTACTTC.

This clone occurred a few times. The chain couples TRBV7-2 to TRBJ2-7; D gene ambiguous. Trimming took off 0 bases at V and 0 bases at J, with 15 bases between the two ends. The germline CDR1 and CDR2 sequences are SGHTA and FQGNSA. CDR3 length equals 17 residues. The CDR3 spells CASSLATPAPSSYEQYF. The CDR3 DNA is TGTGCCAGCAGCTTAGCGACCCCAGCGCCAAGCTCCTACGAGCAGTACTTC.

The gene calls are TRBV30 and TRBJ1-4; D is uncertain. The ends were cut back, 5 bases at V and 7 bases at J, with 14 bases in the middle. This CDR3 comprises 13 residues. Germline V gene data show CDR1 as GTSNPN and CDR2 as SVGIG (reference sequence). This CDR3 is CAWDPGMGEKLFF. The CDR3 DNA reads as TGTGCCTGGGACCCAGGTATGGGTGAAAAACTGTTTTTT.

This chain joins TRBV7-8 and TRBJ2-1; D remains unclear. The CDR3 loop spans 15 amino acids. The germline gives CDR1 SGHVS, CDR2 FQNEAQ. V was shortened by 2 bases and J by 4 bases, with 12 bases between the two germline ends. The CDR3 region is CASSLTAPRYNEQFF. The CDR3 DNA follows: TGTGCCAGCAGCTTAACTGCCCCACGGTACAATGAGCAGTTCTTC.

The CDR3 DNA reads TGTGCCAGCAGCCGCGGGACGCAGGGCCAGCAGTTCTTC. It encodes CASSRGTQGQQFF. The rearrangement links TRBV7-2 to TRBJ2-1, with a tentative D call TRBD2 (6 bases). Germline V lookup: CDR1 SGHTA, CDR2 FQGNSA. V lost 5 bases and J 11 bases, leaving 16 bases between the germline ends. There are 13 residues in the CDR3.

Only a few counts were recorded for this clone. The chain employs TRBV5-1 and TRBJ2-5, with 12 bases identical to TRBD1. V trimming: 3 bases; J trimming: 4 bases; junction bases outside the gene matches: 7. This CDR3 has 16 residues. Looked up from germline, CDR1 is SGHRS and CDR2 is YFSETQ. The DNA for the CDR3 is TGCGCCAGCAGCTCCGGGACAGGGGGCCAGGGAGAGACCCAGTACTTC. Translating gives CASSSGTGGQGETQYF.

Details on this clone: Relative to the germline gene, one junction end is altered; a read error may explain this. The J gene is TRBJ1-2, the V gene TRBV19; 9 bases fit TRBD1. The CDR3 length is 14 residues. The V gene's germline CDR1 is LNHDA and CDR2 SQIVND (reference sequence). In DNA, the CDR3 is TGTGCCAGTAGCATAGGACAGGGGCCCTATGGCTACACCTTC. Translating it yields CASSIGQGPYGYTF.